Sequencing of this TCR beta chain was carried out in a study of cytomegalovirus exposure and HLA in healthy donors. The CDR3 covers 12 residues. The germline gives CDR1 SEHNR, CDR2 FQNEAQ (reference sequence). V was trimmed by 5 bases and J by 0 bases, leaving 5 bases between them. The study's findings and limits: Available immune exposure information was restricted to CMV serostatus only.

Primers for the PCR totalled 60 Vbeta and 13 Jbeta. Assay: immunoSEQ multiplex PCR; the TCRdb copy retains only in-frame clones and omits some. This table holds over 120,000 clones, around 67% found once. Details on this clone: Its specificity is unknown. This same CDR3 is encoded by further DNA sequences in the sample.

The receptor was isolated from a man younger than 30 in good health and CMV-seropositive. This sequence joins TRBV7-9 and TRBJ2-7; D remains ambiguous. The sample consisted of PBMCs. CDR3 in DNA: TGTGCCAGCAGCGCCAGCTCCTACGAGCAGTACTTC. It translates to CASSASSYEQYF.